The T cell receptor (beta chain) described here comes from a study of blood T cell repertoires in COVID-19. Study summary: Whether acute or convalescent, the COVID-19 samples came from the United States, Italy and Spain. PBMCs, B-cell-depleted T cells, or T cells provided the cDNA or gDNA that made up the material.

V was trimmed by 4 bases and J by 4 bases, leaving 19 bases between them. The CDR3 has 16 residues. Germline V CDR1 and CDR2: LGHNA, YNFKEQ. Source study methods: Reference gene primers were amplified, and this amplification served to estimate nucleated cell counts. Using immunoSEQ multiplex PCR, the repertoire was profiled, and TCRdb retains in-frame clones only, with some absent. The D gene and trimming were derived from the DNA, and the V and J assignments and clone size from that table. Of about 160,000 clones listed, approximately 80% are singletons. The gene calls are TRBV4-2 and TRBJ1-2, with D perhaps TRBD1 (6 bases). This clonotype was obtained from an elderly woman with active or convalescent COVID-19. Sequenced material: peripheral blood. The chain's CDR3 is CASSPPPGEKTYGYTF. CDR3 in DNA: TGTGCCAGCAGCCCCCCGCCAGGGGAAAAGACCTATGGCTACACCTTC.